These T cell receptor beta chains were read from a single sample in a study of blood T cell repertoires in COVID-19. Generated by immunoSEQ multiplex PCR, the TCRdb table keeps only in-frame clones and is missing some. The sample includes 200,000 to 300,000 clones, approximately 82% of them seen just once. The specimen sequenced was peripheral blood. Receptors originate from a woman aged 80 or older with acute or convalescent COVID-19. CDR3s include the opening cysteine and the closing phenylalanine or tryptophan. The D gene is left open where the match is weak. Where a row states a size, it is once, few, many or the class of an expanded clone; other rows omit it.

V,size,J,D,DNA,CDR3
TRBV28,-,TRBJ1-5,-,TGTGCCAGCAGTTTAGCAGGGGCCCAAACCACTAATCAGCCCCAGCATTTT,CASSLAGAQTTNQPQHF
TRBV18,-,TRBJ2-6,-,TGTGCCAGCTCACCACCGTCATCAGGTGCTGGGGCCAACGTCCTGACTTTC,CASSPPSSGAGANVLTF
TRBV2,-,TRBJ1-1,-,TGTGCCAGCAGTGAAGAACGAGCCCGGGACAATGAAGCTTTCTTT,CASSEERARDNEAFF
TRBV4-1,once,TRBJ2-2,TRBD2,TGCGCCAGCAGCACAATAGCGGGACCTAACACCGGGGAGCTGTTTTTT,CASSTIAGPNTGELFF
TRBV11-1,-,TRBJ1-1,TRBD1,TGTGCCAGCAGCTTATTTCAGGGGGCTGAAGCTTTCTTT,CASSLFQGAEAFF
TRBV24-1,-,TRBJ2-1,TRBD2,TGTGCCACCAGTGATCCCGGGACTAGCGGGGGGGCCCATGAGCAGTTCTTC,CATSDPGTSGGAHEQFF
TRBV7-9,-,TRBJ1-2,TRBD1,TGTGCCAGCAGCTTAGGGACAGGGGGCGAAGCATATGGCTACACCTTC,CASSLGTGGEAYGYTF
TRBV5-1,-,TRBJ2-7,TRBD1,TGCGCCAGCAGCCAGGAGACAGGGGCTAGCGAGCAGTACTTC,CASSQETGASEQYF
TRBV20-1,-,TRBJ2-5,-,TGCAGTGGGGCCCAAGAGACCCAGTACTTC,CSGAQETQYF
TRBV5-4,few,TRBJ1-1,-,TGTGCCAGCAGCCCGGGTAGCAGGGGCCCGAACACTGAAGCTTTCTTT,CASSPGSRGPNTEAFF
TRBV19,-,TRBJ1-3,TRBD1,TGTGCCAGTAGTATGCGGACAGGGGCTGGAAACACCATATATTTT,CASSMRTGAGNTIYF
TRBV7-2,-,TRBJ2-5,TRBD1,TGTGCCAGCAGCTTATCCGCAGGGGGAGAGACCCAGTACTTC,CASSLSAGGETQYF
TRBV14,-,TRBJ1-1,-,TGTGCCAGCAGCCTCCCGGGACAGAACACTGAAGCTTTCTTT,CASSLPGQNTEAFF
TRBV4-1,-,TRBJ1-1,-,TGCGCCAGCAGCCAAGATCGGAACAGGGAAGCTTTCTTT,CASSQDRNREAFF
TRBV2,-,TRBJ1-2,TRBD1,TGTGCCAGCAGTATACGACAGGGGTATGGCTACACCTTC,CASSIRQGYGYTF
TRBV7-6,-,TRBJ1-6,TRBD1,TGTGCCAGCAGCTTAGCCCCCAGGGGACAGGGCGGTTCACCCCTCCACTTT,CASSLAPRGQGGSPLHF
TRBV7-2,-,TRBJ1-1,-,TGTGCCAGCAGCCCCACAACGGGGGAAGCTTTCTTT,CASSPTTGEAFF
TRBV28,-,TRBJ1-5,-,TGTGCCAGCAGTCCCCTCCCTCGGGGGGGCTTCAGCAATCAGCCCCAGCATTTT,CASSPLPRGGFSNQPQHF
TRBV3-1/TRBV3-2,-,TRBJ1-1,-,TGTGCCAGCAGCCAAGATATAGGGACATATAACACTGAAGCTTTCTTT,CASSQDIGTYNTEAFF
TRBV27,-,TRBJ1-5,-,TGTGCCAGCAGTTGGGCACATAATCAGCCCCAGCATTTT,CASSWAHNQPQHF
TRBV6-6,-,TRBJ1-4,TRBD1,TGTGCCAGCAGGCCCACAGGGGGAGAAGAAAAACTGTTTTTT,CASRPTGGEEKLFF
TRBV9,-,TRBJ2-5,TRBD2,TGTGCCAGCAGCGCGGGGACTAGCGGGGCACAAGAGACCCAGTACTTC,CASSAGTSGAQETQYF
TRBV30,-,TRBJ2-2,-,TGTGCCTCCCGGGACTTAGCGAACACCGGGGAGCTGTTTTTT,CASRDLANTGELFF
TRBV28,-,TRBJ1-2,-,TGTGCCAGCAGTTCCCCCCCCCGACAGATTGATGGCTACACCTTC,CASSSPPRQIDGYTF
TRBV6-1,-,TRBJ1-2,TRBD1,TGTGCCAGCAGTGAAGTGGTTGGACAGGGAGCCGGCGTATATGGCTACACCTTC,CASSEVVGQGAGVYGYTF
TRBV15,-,TRBJ2-7,TRBD2,TGTGCCACCAGCAGAGGTCTAGCGGGAGGGCCGGACGAGCAGTACTTC,CATSRGLAGGPDEQYF
TRBV30,-,TRBJ2-5,TRBD2,TGTGCCTGGAGCCAGAGCGGGAGGTTAGGCGAGACCCAGTACTTC,CAWSQSGRLGETQYF
TRBV7-2,-,TRBJ1-2,TRBD1,TGTGCCAGCAGCTTCGGACAGGGCTCTAATGGCTACACCTTC,CASSFGQGSNGYTF
TRBV29-1,-,TRBJ2-1,TRBD2,TGCAGCGTCGCGCGTCGAGCGGGATACTACAATGAGCAGTTCTTC,CSVARRAGYYNEQFF
TRBV7-9,-,TRBJ1-1,-,TGTGCCAGCAGCCGCGAGGGTGGGAGCACTGAAGCTTTCTTT,CASSREGGSTEAFF
TRBV7-6,-,TRBJ1-2,-,TGTGCCAGCAGCCCGGGGGGAACAGCTAACTATGGCTACACCTTC,CASSPGGTANYGYTF
TRBV5-5,-,TRBJ1-3,-,TGTGCCAGCAGCTTGGCCCCCAGGGTGGTTTCGGGAAACACCATATATTTT,CASSLAPRVVSGNTIYF
TRBV6-5,-,TRBJ1-2,TRBD1,TGTGCCAGCAGTCCTCGTGGAGGGGGCAACTATGGCTACACCTTC,CASSPRGGGNYGYTF